The next 30 T cell receptor beta chains were all read from a single sample in a study of blood T cell repertoires in COVID-19. Method: immunoSEQ multiplex PCR; TCRdb's copy keeps in-frame clones and lacks some. The table has a few hundred thousand clones, more than 70% seen once. The sequenced sample was peripheral blood. These receptors all come from a woman in her forties or fifties with acute or convalescent COVID-19.

The chain links TRBV28 to TRBJ1-3; D gene uncertain. The V gene lost 2 bases and the J gene lost 7 bases, with 6 bases spanning the gap. The CDR3 length is 12 residues. CDR1 MDHEN and CDR2 SYDVKM come from the germline V gene. This chain's CDR3 is CASSLAGNTIYF. The DNA for the CDR3 is TGTGCCAGCAGTTTAGCGGGGAACACCATATATTTT.

The chain uses TRBV18 and TRBJ2-1, with D perhaps matching TRBD2 (5 bases). Trimming left V 3 bases short and J 1 base short, with 10 bases between. CDR1 KGHSH and CDR2 LQKENI come from the germline V gene. CDR3 length: 15 amino acids. CDR3 protein: CASSPTLESYNEQFF. The CDR3 DNA reads as TGTGCCAGCTCACCTACACTAGAATCCTACAATGAGCAGTTCTTC.

The chain employs TRBV15 and TRBJ2-3, with a possible D match to TRBD1 (6 bases). CDR1 and CDR2 (germline): LNHNV, YYDKDF (reference sequence). The CDR3 contains 14 residues. The ends were cut back, 5 bases at V and 4 bases at J, with 13 bases in the middle. CDR3 nucleotide sequence: TGTGCCACCAGCGAACAGGGCATCGCAGATACGCAGTATTTT. Its protein product is CATSEQGIADTQYF.

About this clone itself: One junction end does not reproduce the germline sequence, and a read error may be involved. This chain connects TRBV5-4 to TRBJ2-5; 7 nucleotides line up with TRBD1. This CDR3 spans 16 amino acids. Germline V gives CDR1 SGHNT, CDR2 YYREEE (reference sequence). The CDR3 sequence: CASRLETGTAQETQYF. CDR3 bases: TGTGCCAGCAGATTGGAGACCGGGACAGCCCAAGAGACCCAGTACTTC.

This sequence joins TRBV7-3 and TRBJ1-2, with D maybe TRBD1 (5 bases). V lost 5 bases to trimming and J lost 8 bases, with 18 bases between them. Germline V gene sequence: CDR1 SGHTA, CDR2 FQGTGA. The CDR3 contains 14 residues. The CDR3 DNA follows: TGTGCCAGCAGCCCAGCGCAGGGTACGGACGGCTACACCTTC. It codes for CASSPAQGTDGYTF.

This clone has a handful of counts. CDR3: CASSANRDQPQHF. The CDR3 nucleotides are TGTGCCAGCAGCGCAAACAGGGATCAGCCCCAGCATTTT. This rearrangement joins TRBV11-2 to TRBJ1-5; weak D call: TRBD1 (6 bases). The germline V and J ends were trimmed by 5 bases and 5 bases, with 10 bases remaining between them. CDR3 length: 13 residues. Looked up from germline, CDR1 is SGHAT and CDR2 is FQNNGV.

The chain uses TRBV5-1 and TRBJ1-2; 10 bases align to TRBD1. The CDR3 loop spans 16 amino acids. The germline CDR1 and CDR2 sequences are SGHRS and YFSETQ. Germline trimming cut 0 bases from V and 2 bases from J; bases unmatched to any gene: 4. CDR3 in DNA: TGCGCCAGCAGCTTGGTTTCGGGACAGGGGAACTATGGCTACACCTTC. It yields the protein CASSLVSGQGNYGYTF.

A note on this clone: The sample carries other DNA sequences with the same CDR3. The rearrangement links TRBV7-3 to TRBJ2-7; 8 nucleotides match TRBD2. The junction had 7 bases not matched to a gene; V was cut back by 2 bases and J by 7 bases. Germline V gene sequence: CDR1 SGHTA, CDR2 FQGTGA. The CDR3 loop spans 14 amino acids. In DNA, the CDR3 is TGTGCCAGCAGCTTAGGGCGGGGGGCGAATGAGCAGTACTTC. It codes for CASSLGRGANEQYF.

This clone turned up a few times. The chain is built from TRBV27 and TRBJ2-2; TRBD2 agrees at 9 bases. CDR3 length equals 16 residues. Per germline, CDR1 MNHEY and CDR2 SMNVEV (reference sequence). J lost 2 bases, V lost 2 bases, and 3 bases had no gene match. CDR3 bases: TGTGCCAGCAGTTTACTACTAGCGGGTAACACCGGGGAGCTGTTTTTT. Translation: CASSLLLAGNTGELFF.

The rearrangement uses TRBV5-4 and TRBJ2-1; TRBD2 agrees at 7 bases. The CDR3 runs 15 residues. Germline values: CDR1 SGHNT, CDR2 YYREEE (reference sequence). The ends lost 2 bases at V and 0 bases at J; junction bases unmatched: 2. CDR3 DNA sequence: TGTGCCAGCAGCTTAGCGGGAAGCTCCTACAATGAGCAGTTCTTC. Translation gives CASSLAGSSYNEQFF.

This sequence joins TRBV7-6 and TRBJ1-1; 10 bases agree with TRBD1. The CDR3 spans 15 residues. V shed 5 bases, J shed 5 bases, and the junction held 8 bases outside the gene matches. Germline assignment: CDR1 SGHVS and CDR2 FNYEAQ. The DNA of the CDR3 is TGTGCCAGCAGCCGCGGACAGGGGGGTATTACTGAAGCTTTCTTT. Its protein product is CASSRGQGGITEAFF.

This sequence joins TRBV28 and TRBJ1-3; 8 nucleotides agree with TRBD1. CDR3 length: 14 amino acids. Germline V CDR1 and CDR2: MDHEN, SYDVKM. The V and J ends lost 3 bases and 4 bases, in that order; junction bases with no gene match: 2. The CDR3 DNA is TGTGCCAGCAGTTTGGGACAGGTCGGAAACACCATATATTTT. This gives the protein CASSLGQVGNTIYF.

V usage is TRBV28 and J usage is TRBJ1-5; D might be TRBD1 (5 bases). This CDR3 is 15 amino acids long. The V gene lost 3 bases and the J gene lost 1 base, with 10 bases spanning the gap. Germline CDR1 MDHEN, CDR2 SYDVKM. This CDR3 is CASSFRRTSNQPQHF. CDR3 nucleotide sequence: TGTGCCAGCAGTTTTCGCCGGACAAGCAATCAGCCCCAGCATTTT.

V and J are TRBV28 and TRBJ1-5; D perhaps matches TRBD1 (5 bases). The CDR3 is 16 residues long. Germline assignment: CDR1 MDHEN and CDR2 SYDVKM. Deletions cut 6 bases from V and 0 bases from J, with 15 bases between. CDR3 amino acids: CASSRDFPNSNQPQHF. For the CDR3, the DNA is TGTGCCAGCAGCCGGGACTTTCCCAATAGCAATCAGCCCCAGCATTTT.

The V gene is TRBV28, the J gene TRBJ2-3, with 8 bases lining up with TRBD1. The CDR3 loop spans 16 amino acids. In germline, CDR1 is MDHEN, CDR2 SYDVKM. V lost 5 bases to trimming and J lost 4 bases; unmatched junction nucleotides: 11. CDR3 DNA: TGTGCCAGCAGTGCACGCTCGGACAGGGCAGCAGATACGCAGTATTTT. Its protein product is CASSARSDRAADTQYF.

The chain has TRBV12-3 or TRBV12-4 and TRBJ2-7, with 8 nucleotides matching TRBD1. Losses at the gene ends were 2 bases for V and 6 bases for J; bases not matched to a gene: 3. The CDR3 spans 13 residues. CDR3 loop: CASSLLTGGEQYF. As DNA, the CDR3 is TGTGCCAGCAGTTTATTAACAGGGGGCGAGCAGTACTTC.

J is TRBJ2-1 and V is TRBV30; 14 nucleotides line up with TRBD2. This CDR3 has 13 residues. Germline loops: CDR1 GTSNPN, CDR2 SVGIG (reference sequence). The V gene end was trimmed by 3 bases and the J gene end by 15 bases; junction bases not matched to a gene: 7. The CDR3 reads CAWRPGLAGVTFF. CDR3 sequence (DNA): TGTGCCTGGAGGCCGGGACTAGCGGGAGTAACGTTCTTC.

The J gene is TRBJ2-4, the V gene TRBV4-1; D is perhaps TRBD2 (6 bases). The V end was cut by 1 base, the J end by 8 bases, with 9 bases between. The CDR3 is made up of 13 amino acids. Looked up from germline, CDR1 is MGHRA and CDR2 is YSYEKL. CDR3 region: CASSQVPGDIQYF. In nucleotides, the CDR3 is TGCGCCAGCAGCCAAGTACCGGGGGACATTCAGTACTTC.

The V gene is TRBV19, the J gene TRBJ1-1, with no clear D. V was cut by 5 bases and J by 1 base, with 11 bases left in between. CDR1 is LNHDA, CDR2 SQIVND, per germline (reference sequence). This CDR3 contains 14 residues. As DNA, the CDR3 is TGTGCCAGTAGTGCCCCCGGAGGGAACACTGAAGCTTTCTTT. It codes for CASSAPGGNTEAFF.

This rearrangement joins TRBV5-1 to TRBJ2-3; 10 positions match TRBD2. Germline V CDR1 and CDR2: SGHRS, YFSETQ. The CDR3 is 16 amino acids. With V trimmed by 4 bases and J by 0 bases, 5 bases remained unmatched. The CDR3 DNA reads TGCGCCAGCAGCAAGGGACTAGCGCAAAGCACAGATACGCAGTATTTT. Its translation is CASSKGLAQSTDTQYF.

V gene TRBV6-5 combines with J gene TRBJ2-3; 7 bases line up with TRBD2. The ends lost 4 bases at V and 1 base at J; junction bases unmatched: 5. The V gene's germline CDR1 is MNHEY and CDR2 SVGAGI. The CDR3 runs to 15 residues. In nucleotides, the CDR3 is TGTGCCAGCAGTTCCCCTAGCGGTCGCACAGATACGCAGTATTTT. Translating it yields CASSSPSGRTDTQYF.

CDR3 coding DNA: TGTGCCTGGAGTGTCGGCCACTATAGCAATCAGCCCCAGCATTTT. Translated, it gives CAWSVGHYSNQPQHF. The chain combines TRBV30 with TRBJ1-5; D is unclear. The CDR3 contains 15 residues. Deletions cut 0 bases from V and 0 bases from J, with 9 bases between. Germline loops: CDR1 GTSNPN, CDR2 SVGIG (reference sequence).

The chain uses TRBV2 and TRBJ1-2, with 7 bases lining up with TRBD1. Germline loops: CDR1 SNHLY, CDR2 FYNNEI. The trim removed 5 bases at V and 8 bases at J, leaving 11 bases unmatched. The CDR3 extends over 14 amino acids. The CDR3 loop reads CASSIDDRVLGYTF. In DNA, the CDR3 is TGTGCCAGCAGTATAGACGACAGGGTATTAGGCTACACCTTC. Filled out from reference TRBV2 and TRBJ1-2, the complete variable domain reads EPEVTQTPSHQVTQMGQEVILRCVPISNHLYFYWYRQILGQKVEFLVSFYNNEISEKSEIFDDQFSVERPDGSNFTLKIRSTKLEDSAMYFCASSIDDRVLGYTFGSGTRLTVV.

The chain couples TRBV5-1 to TRBJ2-1; 9 bases map to TRBD1. The V gene end was trimmed by 4 bases and the J gene end by 3 bases; junction bases not matched to a gene: 8. Germline-derived CDR1 and CDR2 are SGHRS and YFSETQ. This CDR3 has 16 residues. The CDR3 loop is CASSASPGQGYNEQFF. The CDR3 DNA reads as TGCGCCAGCAGCGCTAGTCCGGGACAGGGCTACAATGAGCAGTTCTTC.

This clone has more than one count but fewer than ten. A read error may produce the germline difference seen at one junction end. J is TRBJ1-2 and V is TRBV19; TRBD1 matches at 7 bases. Germline values: CDR1 LNHDA, CDR2 SQIVND (reference sequence). The length of the CDR3 is 16 residues. As DNA, the CDR3 is TGTGCCAGTAGTACCAAATACCGACAGGGTAACTCTGGCTACACCTTC. Its translation: CASSTKYRQGNSGYTF.

The genes are TRBV28 and TRBJ2-3, with TRBD2 as a possible D gene (5 bases). V lost 2 bases, J lost 2 bases, and 17 bases lay in between. There are 17 residues in the CDR3. The germline V gene encodes CDR1 MDHEN and CDR2 SYDVKM. As DNA, the CDR3 is TGTGCCAGCAGTTTAGCGGACGGGAAGAACCCCACAGATACGCAGTATTTT. Its protein is CASSLADGKNPTDTQYF.

This clone occurred a few times. The chain couples TRBV27 to TRBJ2-3; 13 nucleotides line up with TRBD2. The CDR3 contains 16 residues. The V gene end was trimmed by 7 bases and the J gene end by 6 bases; junction bases not matched to a gene: 10. Germline CDR1 MNHEY, CDR2 SMNVEV (reference sequence). The CDR3 DNA reads as TGTGCCAGCAAGAGTCGGACTAGCGGGAGTAGGGATACGCAGTATTTT. This translates into CASKSRTSGSRDTQYF.

Comment on this clone: Other nucleotide sequences from this sample produce the same CDR3. The CDR3 loop reads CASSLEGGSYNEQFF. The CDR3 coding sequence is TGCGCCAGCAGCTTGGAAGGGGGCTCCTACAATGAGCAGTTCTTC. The chain joins TRBV5-1 to TRBJ2-1, with a tentative D call TRBD1 (6 bases). This CDR3 region has 15 residues. CDR1 and CDR2 from the germline V gene are SGHRS and YFSETQ. V shed 0 bases and J shed 0 bases, with 7 bases lying between them.

The chain carries TRBV25-1 and TRBJ2-7; 12 bases line up with TRBD2. Germline V lookup: CDR1 MGHDK, CDR2 SYGVNS. V was pared by 4 bases and J by 4 bases, with 5 bases of the junction left unmatched. The CDR3 sequence is 15 residues long. As DNA, the CDR3 is TGTGCCAGCAGTGGAAGACTAGCGGGAGTTTACGAGCAGTACTTC. Its translation is CASSGRLAGVYEQYF.

The genes are TRBV15 and TRBJ2-6, with TRBD2 identical over 8 bases. J lost 0 bases, V lost 1 base, and 20 bases had no gene match. The CDR3 consists of 23 residues. The germline gives CDR1 LNHNV, CDR2 YYDKDF (reference sequence). CDR3 protein: CATSRAVTKLAGNPFSGANVLTF. The CDR3 DNA follows: TGTGCCACCAGCAGAGCCGTGACTAAGCTAGCGGGCAACCCGTTCTCTGGGGCCAACGTCCTGACTTTC.